Listed below are T cell receptor beta chains from one sample, sequenced in a study. TCRdb fed the reads into MiXCR, producing one record per CDR3 protein. The repertoire holds 7,100 or so distinct CDR3 sequences, with roughly a third as singletons. What was sequenced was blood. Receptor source: a human donor. CDR3s include the opening cysteine and the closing phenylalanine or tryptophan. Each record gives: V gene, clone size, CDR3 protein. Size is omitted from some rows. Given values are once, few, many or a class for expanded clones.

V: TRBV5-1; size: few; CDR3: CASSDRDRAYEQYF
V: TRBV11-2; size: few; CDR3: CASSFEFLNTEAFF
V: TRBV29-1; size: medium-sized; CDR3: CSVAVSGQNTEAFF
V: TRBV30; size: medium-sized; CDR3: CAWSARTSGSEQYF
V: TRBV30; size: medium-sized; CDR3: CAEFKGHYSGNTIYF
V: TRBV6-4; size: once; CDR3: CASTIGLDSYTEAFF
V: TRBV29-1; size: NA; CDR3: CSVEDGGEPLHF
V: TRBV2; size: medium-sized; CDR3: CASSEEKAGDGYTF
V: TRBV29-1; size: medium-sized; CDR3: CSVHGSLNTGELFF
V: TRBV20-1; size: many; CDR3: CSAMAGQGTEAFF
V: TRBV29-1; size: medium-sized; CDR3: CSVEGQSYEQYF
V: TRBV20-1; size: NA; CDR3: CSALRDSGNTEAFF
V: TRBV29-1; size: NA; CDR3: CSVGNMNTEAFF
V: TRBV4-2; size: medium-sized; CDR3: CASKRDWGGGELFF
V: TRBV29-1; size: medium-sized; CDR3: CSAFELDGTPEAFF
V: TRBV18; size: medium-sized; CDR3: CASSPPGTGDEQFF
V: TRBV18; size: medium-sized; CDR3: CASSPLGHTDTQYF
V: TRBV18; size: NA; CDR3: CASSPSRGYQPQHF
V: TRBV19; size: many; CDR3: CASKVNTEAFF
V: TRBV4-2; size: many; CDR3: CASSQTGENNSPLHF
V: TRBV4-2; size: medium-sized; CDR3: CASSQGRGNTIYF
V: TRBV6-6; size: medium-sized; CDR3: CAGRTVMNTEAFF
V: TRBV28; size: NA; CDR3: CASSTLGVSDEQYF
V: TRBV14; size: NA; CDR3: CASSPQWTGSSYEQYF
V: TRBV4-2; size: medium-sized; CDR3: CASSQVAGGSSDTQYF
V: TRBV29-1; size: NA; CDR3: CSVEEGANSYELFF
V: TRBV5-1; size: once; CDR3: CASSLETHTETQYF
V: TRBV20-1; size: NA; CDR3: CSAGTSDYNEQFF
V: TRBV18; size: medium-sized; CDR3: CASSPNSGNQPQHF
V: TRBV19; size: NA; CDR3: CASSPGQRRGTPLEAFF
V: TRBV29-1; size: few; CDR3: CSVVGLAGVEGSTDTQYF
V: TRBV19; size: many; CDR3: CASSREPGLAGDEQYF
V: TRBV30; size: medium-sized; CDR3: CAWTDLNTQYF
V: TRBV20-1; size: NA; CDR3: CSALRDEQFF
V: TRBV14; size: many; CDR3: CASSQEVGGFYNEQFF
V: TRBV5-1; size: many; CDR3: CASSLEGGTEAFF
V: TRBV7-3; size: medium-sized; CDR3: CASSLGQQNTGELFF
V: TRBV20-1; size: NA; CDR3: CSAPGTGGSSNQPQHF
V: TRBV14; size: medium-sized; CDR3: CASSPVGGYGANVLTF
V: TRBV20-1; size: NA; CDR3: CSASPMDGTYEQYF
V: TRBV4-2; size: medium-sized; CDR3: CASSQRRQGNSPLHF
V: TRBV5-1; size: few; CDR3: CASSFIGGFTEAFF
V: TRBV29-1; size: medium-sized; CDR3: CSVEWWGGQGTGELFF
V: TRBV29-1; size: NA; CDR3: CSVEEDGDNYGYTF
V: TRBV29-1; size: NA; CDR3: CSVDVDGEGHEQYF
V: TRBV12-3/TRBV12-4; size: medium-sized; CDR3: CASSSIVEDTYNEQFF
V: TRBV29-1; size: medium-sized; CDR3: CSVAAPSIQYF
V: TRBV18; size: medium-sized; CDR3: CASSPTGTEAYEQYF
V: TRBV14; size: NA; CDR3: CASSQGVGACVVAFF